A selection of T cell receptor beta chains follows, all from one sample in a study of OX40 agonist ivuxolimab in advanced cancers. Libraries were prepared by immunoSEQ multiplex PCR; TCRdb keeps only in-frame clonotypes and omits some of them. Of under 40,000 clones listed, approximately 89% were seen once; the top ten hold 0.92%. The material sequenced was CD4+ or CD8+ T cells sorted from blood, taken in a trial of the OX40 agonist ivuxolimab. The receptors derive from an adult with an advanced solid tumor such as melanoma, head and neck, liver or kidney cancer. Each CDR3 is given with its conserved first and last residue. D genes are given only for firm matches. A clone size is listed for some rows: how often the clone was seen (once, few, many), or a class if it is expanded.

cdr3_nt: TGTGCCAGCAGTGTCTCCGGACAGAACACTGAAGCTTTCTTT
cdr3_aa: CASSVSGQNTEAFF
v_call: TRBV25-1
d_call: -
j_call: TRBJ1-1
clone_size: -

cdr3_nt: TGTGCCAGCAGTTATCCTGGTCAGTCCCGCGGCTACACCTTC
cdr3_aa: CASSYPGQSRGYTF
v_call: TRBV6-6
d_call: -
j_call: TRBJ1-2
clone_size: -

cdr3_nt: TGCGCCAGCAGCGCCATAGGGCAGGGGTACAATCAGCCCCAGCATTTT
cdr3_aa: CASSAIGQGYNQPQHF
v_call: TRBV4-1
d_call: -
j_call: TRBJ1-5
clone_size: -

cdr3_nt: TGTGCCAGCAGTTACTCTTGGGGGAAACAAGAGACCCAGTACTTC
cdr3_aa: CASSYSWGKQETQYF
v_call: TRBV6-6
d_call: -
j_call: TRBJ2-5
clone_size: -

cdr3_nt: TGCGCCAGCAGCTTGGTGGGACTAGCGGGAGGTAGCACAGATACGCAGTATTTT
cdr3_aa: CASSLVGLAGGSTDTQYF
v_call: TRBV5-1
d_call: TRBD2
j_call: TRBJ2-3
clone_size: -

cdr3_nt: TGTGCCTGGAGTGTCGGGACAGGAGGCTACACCTTC
cdr3_aa: CAWSVGTGGYTF
v_call: TRBV30
d_call: TRBD1
j_call: TRBJ1-2
clone_size: -

cdr3_nt: TGTGCCAGCTCACCCCTTGCGGGGGCTGGTAATGAAAAACTGTTTTTT
cdr3_aa: CASSPLAGAGNEKLFF
v_call: TRBV18
d_call: -
j_call: TRBJ1-4
clone_size: -

cdr3_nt: TGTGCCAGCAGTCCCGGGACTAGTGCCACCGTTTACTTC
cdr3_aa: CASSPGTSATVYF
v_call: TRBV6-6
d_call: TRBD2
j_call: TRBJ2-7
clone_size: -

cdr3_nt: TGTGCCAGCAGCCCAACAGGGTCCCTGAATGAAAAACTGTTTTTT
cdr3_aa: CASSPTGSLNEKLFF
v_call: TRBV2
d_call: -
j_call: TRBJ1-4
clone_size: once

cdr3_nt: TGTGCCAGCAGTGATAGGAACGTAGCCAAAAACATTCAGTACTTC
cdr3_aa: CASSDRNVAKNIQYF
v_call: TRBV2
d_call: -
j_call: TRBJ2-4
clone_size: -

cdr3_nt: TGTGCCAGCAGCTACGGACTAGCGGGAGTCAGGGAGACCCAGTACTTC
cdr3_aa: CASSYGLAGVRETQYF
v_call: TRBV9
d_call: TRBD2
j_call: TRBJ2-5
clone_size: once

cdr3_nt: TGTGCCAGCAGCGTACGCTCTGGAAACACCATATATTTT
cdr3_aa: CASSVRSGNTIYF
v_call: TRBV13
d_call: -
j_call: TRBJ1-3
clone_size: -

cdr3_nt: TGCGCCAGCAGCCAATTATCCTTCACTGGAAACACCATATATTTT
cdr3_aa: CASSQLSFTGNTIYF
v_call: TRBV4-1
d_call: -
j_call: TRBJ1-3
clone_size: -

cdr3_nt: TGTGCCAGCAGTGTTTGGCAGGGGAACTACAATGAGCAGTTCTTC
cdr3_aa: CASSVWQGNYNEQFF
v_call: TRBV6-1
d_call: -
j_call: TRBJ2-1
clone_size: -

cdr3_nt: TGTGCCTGGAGTGTCTCGATTCAAGGGGCTGAAGCTTTCTTT
cdr3_aa: CAWSVSIQGAEAFF
v_call: TRBV30
d_call: -
j_call: TRBJ1-1
clone_size: few

cdr3_nt: TGCGCCAGCAGCTTGGAAAATAGCGGGGCGGGAGATACGCAGTATTTT
cdr3_aa: CASSLENSGAGDTQYF
v_call: TRBV5-1
d_call: TRBD2
j_call: TRBJ2-3
clone_size: -

cdr3_nt: TGTGCCAGTAGCCGGACAGGGGGCGCTGGGGCCAACGTCCTGACTTTC
cdr3_aa: CASSRTGGAGANVLTF
v_call: TRBV19
d_call: TRBD1
j_call: TRBJ2-6
clone_size: -

cdr3_nt: TGTGCCAGCAGCGTAGGCCCCCTCCAAGAGACCCAGTACTTC
cdr3_aa: CASSVGPLQETQYF
v_call: TRBV9
d_call: -
j_call: TRBJ2-5
clone_size: -

cdr3_nt: TGCGCCAGCAGCCCCTTCGCGGGGGGGACTGGAAACACCATATATTTT
cdr3_aa: CASSPFAGGTGNTIYF
v_call: TRBV5-1
d_call: -
j_call: TRBJ1-3
clone_size: once

cdr3_nt: TGTGCCAGCGTTGAGACGGGGGGGGCATCCTACAATGAGCAGTTCTTC
cdr3_aa: CASVETGGASYNEQFF
v_call: TRBV2
d_call: TRBD2
j_call: TRBJ2-1
clone_size: -

cdr3_nt: TGTGCCAGCAGGGAAAGGAATGAGCAGTTCTTC
cdr3_aa: CASRERNEQFF
v_call: TRBV28
d_call: -
j_call: TRBJ2-1
clone_size: -

cdr3_nt: TGTGCCAGCAGGGGGGCAACTAATGAAAAACTGTTTTTT
cdr3_aa: CASRGATNEKLFF
v_call: TRBV5-6
d_call: -
j_call: TRBJ1-4
clone_size: -

cdr3_nt: TGTGCCAGACGGGACAGAGCTAGCACAGATACGCAGTATTTT
cdr3_aa: CARRDRASTDTQYF
v_call: TRBV2
d_call: TRBD1
j_call: TRBJ2-3
clone_size: -

cdr3_nt: TGTGCCAGCAGTTCCCGCGGGAGCCGGTACGGCAATGAGCAGTTCTTC
cdr3_aa: CASSSRGSRYGNEQFF
v_call: TRBV27
d_call: TRBD2
j_call: TRBJ2-1
clone_size: -

cdr3_nt: TGTGCCAGCAGTTTAGCGGGCAGCAGCTCCTACAATGAGCAGTTCTTC
cdr3_aa: CASSLAGSSSYNEQFF
v_call: TRBV11-3
d_call: TRBD2
j_call: TRBJ2-1
clone_size: once

cdr3_nt: TGTGCCAGCAGCTTGCCGGGGATCAATCAGCCCCAGCATTTT
cdr3_aa: CASSLPGINQPQHF
v_call: TRBV5-4
d_call: -
j_call: TRBJ1-5
clone_size: -

cdr3_nt: TGTGCCAGCACCCTGCGGGAAGCTGGCACAGATACGCAGTATTTT
cdr3_aa: CASTLREAGTDTQYF
v_call: TRBV7-9
d_call: -
j_call: TRBJ2-3
clone_size: -

cdr3_nt: TGTGCCAGCAGTGGGGGCCCCTATAGCAATCAGCCCCAGCATTTT
cdr3_aa: CASSGGPYSNQPQHF
v_call: TRBV2
d_call: -
j_call: TRBJ1-5
clone_size: -

cdr3_nt: TGTGCCTGGAGTTTATCGGGCCATCGGAGCGAAAAACTGTTTTTT
cdr3_aa: CAWSLSGHRSEKLFF
v_call: TRBV30
d_call: -
j_call: TRBJ1-4
clone_size: -

cdr3_nt: TGTGCCAGCAGCCTAGGACAGGGGGTCACTGAAGCTTTCTTT
cdr3_aa: CASSLGQGVTEAFF
v_call: TRBV5-6
d_call: TRBD1
j_call: TRBJ1-1
clone_size: -

cdr3_nt: TGTGCCAGCAGCGTAGCGGGGTCGGGCACTGAAGCTTTCTTT
cdr3_aa: CASSVAGSGTEAFF
v_call: TRBV9
d_call: -
j_call: TRBJ1-1
clone_size: -

cdr3_nt: TGCGCCAGCAACACCCGCCCGGGACCATCCTACGAGCAGTACTTC
cdr3_aa: CASNTRPGPSYEQYF
v_call: TRBV5-1
d_call: -
j_call: TRBJ2-7
clone_size: -

cdr3_nt: TGCGCCAGCAGCCAATTAGGACTAGCGGGAAGCCTCGAGCAGTTCTTC
cdr3_aa: CASSQLGLAGSLEQFF
v_call: TRBV4-3
d_call: TRBD2
j_call: TRBJ2-1
clone_size: -

cdr3_nt: TGTGCCAGCAGCTTGCGGGCTTGGGGTCCCTCACCCCTCCACTTT
cdr3_aa: CASSLRAWGPSPLHF
v_call: TRBV5-6
d_call: -
j_call: TRBJ1-6
clone_size: -

cdr3_nt: TGCGCCAGCAGGGTCGGGGGGGTTCAAGAGACCCAGTACTTC
cdr3_aa: CASRVGGVQETQYF
v_call: TRBV5-1
d_call: TRBD2
j_call: TRBJ2-5
clone_size: -

cdr3_nt: TGTGCCAGCAGCCTGGGACAGCCGGGACGAATTTCCTACGAGCAGTACTTC
cdr3_aa: CASSLGQPGRISYEQYF
v_call: TRBV7-2
d_call: TRBD1
j_call: TRBJ2-7
clone_size: -

cdr3_nt: TGTGCCAGTACCCCGGACCACTCGAACCCCTATGGCTACACCTTC
cdr3_aa: CASTPDHSNPYGYTF
v_call: TRBV19
d_call: -
j_call: TRBJ1-2
clone_size: -

cdr3_nt: TGTGCCAGCTCGTCTAACACAGATACGCAGTATTTT
cdr3_aa: CASSSNTDTQYF
v_call: TRBV18
d_call: -
j_call: TRBJ2-3
clone_size: -

cdr3_nt: TGTGCCAGCAGCTTAGTCCGGGCTCCGTATAATGAGCAGTTCTTC
cdr3_aa: CASSLVRAPYNEQFF
v_call: TRBV7-9
d_call: -
j_call: TRBJ2-1
clone_size: -

cdr3_nt: TGTGCCAGCAGCGGACAGCCGGTCGCGGGCTACAATGAGCAGTTCTTC
cdr3_aa: CASSGQPVAGYNEQFF
v_call: TRBV6-4
d_call: -
j_call: TRBJ2-1
clone_size: once

cdr3_nt: TGTGCCAGCAGCCAGTTTAGCGGGGCCGGGTATGAGCAGTTCTTC
cdr3_aa: CASSQFSGAGYEQFF
v_call: TRBV14
d_call: TRBD2
j_call: TRBJ2-1
clone_size: -

cdr3_nt: TGTGCCAGCAGCTCCCTCCGGGGGAGCTCCTACAATGAGCAGTTCTTC
cdr3_aa: CASSSLRGSSYNEQFF
v_call: TRBV7-6
d_call: -
j_call: TRBJ2-1
clone_size: -

cdr3_nt: TGCGCCAGCAGCTCCCGATGGACTAGCGGGAGAGCCACAGATACGCAGTATTTT
cdr3_aa: CASSSRWTSGRATDTQYF
v_call: TRBV5-1
d_call: TRBD2
j_call: TRBJ2-3
clone_size: -

cdr3_nt: TGCGCCAGCAGCTTGACAGGTTCCTACGAGCAGTACTTC
cdr3_aa: CASSLTGSYEQYF
v_call: TRBV5-1
d_call: -
j_call: TRBJ2-7
clone_size: -

cdr3_nt: TGCGCCAGCAGCCAAGGGGCCCAGAGCTCCTACGAGCAGTACTTC
cdr3_aa: CASSQGAQSSYEQYF
v_call: TRBV4-3
d_call: -
j_call: TRBJ2-7
clone_size: -

cdr3_nt: TGTGCCAGCAGCAGAACAGGGGGTAACACTGAAGCTTTCTTT
cdr3_aa: CASSRTGGNTEAFF
v_call: TRBV11-2
d_call: TRBD1
j_call: TRBJ1-1
clone_size: -

cdr3_nt: TGCGCCAGCAGCTTGGAGGGTGGGCAACTTAATCAGCCCCAGCATTTT
cdr3_aa: CASSLEGGQLNQPQHF
v_call: TRBV5-1
d_call: -
j_call: TRBJ1-5
clone_size: -

cdr3_nt: TGCGCCAGCAGCTTGGCCGGGACAGGACGATACGAGCAGTACTTC
cdr3_aa: CASSLAGTGRYEQYF
v_call: TRBV5-1
d_call: TRBD1
j_call: TRBJ2-7
clone_size: -

cdr3_nt: TGCAGCGTGGGGCGCGGTGTCTACTACGAGCAGTACTTC
cdr3_aa: CSVGRGVYYEQYF
v_call: TRBV29-1
d_call: -
j_call: TRBJ2-7
clone_size: -

cdr3_nt: TGTGCCAGCAGTGAAGCCAGGGGGGCCACAGATACGCAGTATTTT
cdr3_aa: CASSEARGATDTQYF
v_call: TRBV6-1
d_call: -
j_call: TRBJ2-3
clone_size: -

cdr3_nt: TGTGCCAGCAGTCCAAAGAGCCAAACGGAGACCCAGTACTTC
cdr3_aa: CASSPKSQTETQYF
v_call: TRBV7-9
d_call: -
j_call: TRBJ2-5
clone_size: -

cdr3_nt: TGTGCCAGCAGTTACCCAGGACAAGTTCTAAGTGGCTACACCTTC
cdr3_aa: CASSYPGQVLSGYTF
v_call: TRBV6-5
d_call: -
j_call: TRBJ1-2
clone_size: once

cdr3_nt: TGCGCCAGCAGCTTGCGATCTTCCTCTGGAAACACCATATATTTT
cdr3_aa: CASSLRSSSGNTIYF
v_call: TRBV5-1
d_call: -
j_call: TRBJ1-3
clone_size: -

cdr3_nt: TGTGCCAGCAGCTTAGGGGGCGAGCAGCCCCAGCATTTT
cdr3_aa: CASSLGGEQPQHF
v_call: TRBV11-2
d_call: -
j_call: TRBJ1-5
clone_size: -

cdr3_nt: TGTGCCAGCAGCGAGTCAGGGAAGCGCACAGATACGCAGTATTTT
cdr3_aa: CASSESGKRTDTQYF
v_call: TRBV9
d_call: -
j_call: TRBJ2-3
clone_size: -

cdr3_nt: TGTGCCAGCAGTGAGACAGGGGCGAGAGGTGGCTACACCTTC
cdr3_aa: CASSETGARGGYTF
v_call: TRBV6-1
d_call: TRBD1
j_call: TRBJ1-2
clone_size: -

cdr3_nt: TGTGCCAGCAGCTTGGGTGAGAAGGGGGCGCTTGGCTACACCTTC
cdr3_aa: CASSLGEKGALGYTF
v_call: TRBV5-4
d_call: TRBD1
j_call: TRBJ1-2
clone_size: -

cdr3_nt: TGTGCCAGCAGCCAAGGGGGGCTTAATTCACCCCTCCACTTT
cdr3_aa: CASSQGGLNSPLHF
v_call: TRBV9
d_call: -
j_call: TRBJ1-6
clone_size: once

cdr3_nt: TGTGCCAGCAGCTTAGACTCCGGGAGAAACACCATATATTTT
cdr3_aa: CASSLDSGRNTIYF
v_call: TRBV7-2
d_call: -
j_call: TRBJ1-3
clone_size: -